This T cell receptor (beta chain) was observed in a study of CD8 T cell repertoires and HIV-1 epitope variants. Study-level information: T cells were stimulated with Twenty-five Gag and Nef peptides separately. Study-level results: Most of the nine antigen-specific clonotypes appeared cross-reactive to autologous or escape variants.

Sequencing was performed with immunoSEQ multiplex PCR; in TCRdb, only in-frame clones are kept and a portion is missing. The repertoire consists of about 95,000 clones, with almost 75% occurring once and the leading ten covering more than 25%. As concerns this clone: Its cognate antigen is unknown.

This CDR3 comprises 15 residues. Germline-derived CDR1 and CDR2 are MNHNY and SVGAGI (reference sequence). The V and J ends lost 6 bases and 2 bases, in that order; junction bases with no gene match: 5. The chain is built from TRBV6-6 and TRBJ2-7; 12 bases map to TRBD1. The receptor's source is a male donor with HIV. Sequenced material: uncultured baseline CD8+ T cells from peripheral blood mononuclear cells (PBMCs). CDR3 sequence: CASSPGQGAPYEQYF. The CDR3 DNA reads as TGTGCCAGCAGCCCGGGACAGGGGGCGCCCTACGAGCAGTACTTC.